This T cell receptor beta chain was captured in a study of T cells in Graves' hyperthyroidism and ophthalmopathy. The wider study: Upon initial diagnosis and before any treatment, peripheral blood was collected. Study-wide points: Expanded thyroid clonotypes (above 0.001) were mostly also found in blood.

As concerns this clonotype: What it binds is unknown.

RNA transcripts served as the template for amplifying TCR beta CDR3 regions. The study used the HTBI primer set for a first-round RT-PCR of the TCR CDR3. TCRdb analysed the multiplex PCR reads with MiXCR anew, one entry per CDR3 protein. The table lists fewer than 650,000 distinct CDR3 sequences, approximately 15% of them singletons. The authors deemed Graves' hyperthyroidism stable absent ophthalmopathy progression within 18 months. Isolation of PBMCs was performed on approximately 10 ml fresh peripheral blood. Germline V gene sequence: CDR1 DFQATT, CDR2 SNEGSKA (reference sequence). The CDR3 extends over 16 amino acids. With V trimmed by 2 bases and J by 3 bases, 8 bases remained unmatched.

The chain has TRBV20-1 and TRBJ2-3; 10 nucleotides align to TRBD2. The source is a woman in her 40s with Graves' hyperthyroidism. Material: blood. The CDR3: CSARSWASGSTDTQYF. CDR3 nucleotide sequence: TGCAGTGCTAGAAGTTGGGCTAGCGGGAGTACAGATACGCAGTATTTT.